Given below is one TCR beta chain in context. These data originate in a study of T cell responses to AZD1222 COVID-19 vaccine. The CDR3 covers 13 residues. The ends were cut back, 3 bases at V and 1 base at J, with 9 bases in the middle. Germline CDR1 is SQVTM and CDR2 is ANQGSEA. Repertoires were generated with immunoSEQ multiplex PCR, while TCRdb's copy carries only in-frame clones and drops some. The table has some 120,000 clones, 90% seen once. The chain joins TRBV29-1 to TRBJ1-1; D not certain. The source is an adult in good health. The sequencing used peripheral blood, collected on day 0 of AZD1222 vaccination. The CDR3 sequence: CSVDRPPNTEAFF. The CDR3 bases are TGCAGCGTTGATCGACCCCCGAACACTGAAGCTTTCTTT.